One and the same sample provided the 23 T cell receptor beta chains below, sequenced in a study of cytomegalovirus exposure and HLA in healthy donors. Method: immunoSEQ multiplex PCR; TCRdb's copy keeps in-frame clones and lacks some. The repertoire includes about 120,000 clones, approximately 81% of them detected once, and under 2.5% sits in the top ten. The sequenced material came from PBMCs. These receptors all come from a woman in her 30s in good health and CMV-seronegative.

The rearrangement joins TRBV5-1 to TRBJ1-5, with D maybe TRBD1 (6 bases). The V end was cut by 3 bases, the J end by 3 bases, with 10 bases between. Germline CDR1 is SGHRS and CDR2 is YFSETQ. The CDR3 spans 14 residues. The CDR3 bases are TGCGCCAGCAGCTCCGGACAGATCAATCAGCCCCAGCATTTT. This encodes CASSSGQINQPQHF.

The CDR3 spells CASSNDRPSSGYTF. CDR3 bases: TGTGCCAGCAGCAACGACAGGCCCTCAAGCGGCTACACCTTC. The V call is TRBV7-9, the J call TRBJ1-2; D may be TRBD1 (6 bases). Trimming left V 5 bases short and J 8 bases short, with 18 bases between. This CDR3 spans 14 amino acids. In germline, CDR1 is SEHNR, CDR2 FQNEAQ (reference sequence).

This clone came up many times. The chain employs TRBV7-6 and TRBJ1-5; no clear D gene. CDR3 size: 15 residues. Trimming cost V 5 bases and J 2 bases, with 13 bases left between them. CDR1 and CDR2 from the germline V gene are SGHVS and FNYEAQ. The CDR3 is CASSPVSGRNQPQHF. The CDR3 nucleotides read TGTGCCAGCAGCCCCGTGTCGGGTCGCAATCAGCCCCAGCATTTT.

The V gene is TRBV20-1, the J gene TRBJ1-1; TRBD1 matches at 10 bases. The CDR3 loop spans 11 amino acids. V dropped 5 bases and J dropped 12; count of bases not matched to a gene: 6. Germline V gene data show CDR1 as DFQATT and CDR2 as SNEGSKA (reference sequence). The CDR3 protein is CSARDRGRTFF. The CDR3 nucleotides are TGCAGTGCTCGGGACAGGGGCAGGACTTTCTTT.

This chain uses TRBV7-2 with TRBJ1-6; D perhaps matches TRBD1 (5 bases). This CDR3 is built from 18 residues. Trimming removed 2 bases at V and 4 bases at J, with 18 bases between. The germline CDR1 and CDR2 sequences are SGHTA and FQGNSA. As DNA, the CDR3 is TGTGCCAGCAGCTTAAGGCTTGGTGGGCGGGGGTATAATTCACCCCTCCACTTT. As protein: CASSLRLGGRGYNSPLHF.

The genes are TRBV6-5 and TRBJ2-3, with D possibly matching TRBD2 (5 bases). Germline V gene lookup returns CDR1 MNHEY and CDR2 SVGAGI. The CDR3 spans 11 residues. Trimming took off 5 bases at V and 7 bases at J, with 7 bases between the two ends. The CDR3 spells CASSVANTQYF. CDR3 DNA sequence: TGTGCCAGCAGTGTAGCGAATACGCAGTATTTT.

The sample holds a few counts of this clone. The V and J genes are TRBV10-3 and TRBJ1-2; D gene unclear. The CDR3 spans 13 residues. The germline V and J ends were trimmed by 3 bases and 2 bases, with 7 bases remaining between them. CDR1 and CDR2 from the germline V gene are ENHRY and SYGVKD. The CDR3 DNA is TGTGCCATCAGTGACTCGGTGAACTATGGCTACACCTTC. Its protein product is CAISDSVNYGYTF.

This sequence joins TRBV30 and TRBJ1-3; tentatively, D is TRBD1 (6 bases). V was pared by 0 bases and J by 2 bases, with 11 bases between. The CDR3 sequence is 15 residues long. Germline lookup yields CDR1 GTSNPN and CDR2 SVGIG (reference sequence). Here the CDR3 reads CAWSVMGAAGNTIYF. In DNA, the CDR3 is TGTGCCTGGAGTGTAATGGGGGCCGCTGGAAACACCATATATTTT. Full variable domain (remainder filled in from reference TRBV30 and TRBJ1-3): SQTIHQWPATLVQPVGSPLSLECTVEGTSNPNLYWYRQAAGRGLQLLFYSVGIGQISSEVPQNLSASRPQDRQFILSSKKLLLSDSGFYLCAWSVMGAAGNTIYFGEGSWLTVV.

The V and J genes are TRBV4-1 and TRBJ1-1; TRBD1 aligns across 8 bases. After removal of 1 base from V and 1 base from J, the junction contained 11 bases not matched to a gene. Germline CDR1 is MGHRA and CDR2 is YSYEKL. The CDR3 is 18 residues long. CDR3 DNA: TGCGCCAGCAGCCAAGTCGAACTAGGACAGGGATCGAACACTGAAGCTTTCTTT. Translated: CASSQVELGQGSNTEAFF.

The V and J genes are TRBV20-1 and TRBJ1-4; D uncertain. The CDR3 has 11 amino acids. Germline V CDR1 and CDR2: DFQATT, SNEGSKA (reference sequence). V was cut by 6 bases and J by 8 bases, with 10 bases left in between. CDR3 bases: TGCAGTGCCACGAATCAGGAAAAACTGTTTTTT. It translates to CSATNQEKLFF.

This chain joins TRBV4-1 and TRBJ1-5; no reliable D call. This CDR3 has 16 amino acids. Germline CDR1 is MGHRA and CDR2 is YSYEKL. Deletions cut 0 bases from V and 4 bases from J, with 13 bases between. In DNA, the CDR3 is TGCGCCAGCAGCCAAGACGGGGTTGTAGGGAATCAGCCCCAGCATTTT. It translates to CASSQDGVVGNQPQHF.

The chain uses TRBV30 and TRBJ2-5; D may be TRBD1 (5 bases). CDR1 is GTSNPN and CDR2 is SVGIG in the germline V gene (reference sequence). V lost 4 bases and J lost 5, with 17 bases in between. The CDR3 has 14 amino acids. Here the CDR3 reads CAWTSWGRTETQYF. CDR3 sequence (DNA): TGTGCCTGGACCTCTTGGGGCCGGACGGAGACCCAGTACTTC.

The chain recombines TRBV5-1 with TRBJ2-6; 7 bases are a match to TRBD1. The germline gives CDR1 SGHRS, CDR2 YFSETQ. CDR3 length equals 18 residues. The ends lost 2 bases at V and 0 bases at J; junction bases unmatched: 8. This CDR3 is CASSLQGQSSSGANVLTF. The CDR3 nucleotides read TGCGCCAGCAGCTTACAGGGACAGTCTTCCTCTGGGGCCAACGTCCTGACTTTC.

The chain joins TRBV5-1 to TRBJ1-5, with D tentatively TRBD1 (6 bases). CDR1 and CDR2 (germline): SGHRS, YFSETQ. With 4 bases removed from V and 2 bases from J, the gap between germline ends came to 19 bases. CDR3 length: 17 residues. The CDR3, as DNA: TGCGCCAGCAGCACGATATTACCGACAGGAGGCAATCAGCCCCAGCATTTT. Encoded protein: CASSTILPTGGNQPQHF.

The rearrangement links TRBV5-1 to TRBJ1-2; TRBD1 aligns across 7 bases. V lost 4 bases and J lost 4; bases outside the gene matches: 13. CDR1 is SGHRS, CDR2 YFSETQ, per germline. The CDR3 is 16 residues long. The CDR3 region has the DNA TGCGCCAGCAGCCCCGCGGGCCGGGACAGCATCTATGGCTACACCTTC. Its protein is CASSPAGRDSIYGYTF.

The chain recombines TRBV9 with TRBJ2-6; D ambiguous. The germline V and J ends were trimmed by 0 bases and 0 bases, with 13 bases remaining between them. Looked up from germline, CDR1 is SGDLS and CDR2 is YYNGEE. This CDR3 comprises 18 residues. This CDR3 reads CASSVEGGEVSGANVLTF. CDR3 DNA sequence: TGTGCCAGCAGCGTAGAAGGTGGAGAGGTCTCTGGGGCCAACGTCCTGACTTTC.

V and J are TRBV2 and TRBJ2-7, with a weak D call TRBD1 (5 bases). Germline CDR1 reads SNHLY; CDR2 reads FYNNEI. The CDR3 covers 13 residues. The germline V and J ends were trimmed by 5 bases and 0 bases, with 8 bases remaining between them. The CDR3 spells CASSRQISYEQYF. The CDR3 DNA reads TGTGCCAGCAGTAGACAGATCTCCTACGAGCAGTACTTC.

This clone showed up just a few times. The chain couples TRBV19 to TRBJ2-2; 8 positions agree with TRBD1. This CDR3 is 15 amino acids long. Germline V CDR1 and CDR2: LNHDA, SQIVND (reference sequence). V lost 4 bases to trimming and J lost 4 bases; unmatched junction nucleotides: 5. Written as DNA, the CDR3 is TGTGCCAGTAGTACGACAGGGGCCCTCACCGGGGAGCTGTTTTTT. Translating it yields CASSTTGALTGELFF.

CDR3 amino acids: CASSLEGQGASGPGYTF. For the CDR3, the DNA is TGTGCCAGCAGCTTAGAGGGACAGGGGGCATCAGGACCTGGCTACACCTTC. The chain uses TRBV7-9 and TRBJ1-2; 12 nucleotides match TRBD1. Per the germline V gene, CDR1 is SEHNR and CDR2 is FQNEAQ (reference sequence). This CDR3 region has 17 residues. V dropped 1 base and J dropped 7; count of bases not matched to a gene: 10.

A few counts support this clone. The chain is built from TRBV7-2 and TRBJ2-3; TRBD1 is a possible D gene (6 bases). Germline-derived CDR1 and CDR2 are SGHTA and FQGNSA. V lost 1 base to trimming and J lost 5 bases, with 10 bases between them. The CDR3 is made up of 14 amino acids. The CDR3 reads CASSLGGPGDTQYF. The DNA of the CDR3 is TGTGCCAGCAGCTTAGGGGGGCCGGGAGATACGCAGTATTTT.

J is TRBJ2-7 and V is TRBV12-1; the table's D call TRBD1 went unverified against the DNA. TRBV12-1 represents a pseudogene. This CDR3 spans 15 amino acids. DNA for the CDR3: TGTGCCAGCAGCTTACCCCGACAGTACTCCTACGAGCAGTACTTC. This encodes CASSLPRQYSYEQYF.

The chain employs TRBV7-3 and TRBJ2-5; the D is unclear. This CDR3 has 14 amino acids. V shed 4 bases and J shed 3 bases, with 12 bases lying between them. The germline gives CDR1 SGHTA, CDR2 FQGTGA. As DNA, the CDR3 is TGTGCCAGCAGCTCTGACTCGAGAAAAGAGACCCAGTACTTC. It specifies CASSSDSRKETQYF. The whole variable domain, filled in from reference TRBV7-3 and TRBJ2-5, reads GAGVSQTPSNKVTEKGKYVELRCDPISGHTALYWYRQSLGQGPEFLIYFQGTGAADDSGLPNDRFFAVRPEGSVSTLKIQRTERGDSAVYLCASSSDSRKETQYFGPGTRLLVL.

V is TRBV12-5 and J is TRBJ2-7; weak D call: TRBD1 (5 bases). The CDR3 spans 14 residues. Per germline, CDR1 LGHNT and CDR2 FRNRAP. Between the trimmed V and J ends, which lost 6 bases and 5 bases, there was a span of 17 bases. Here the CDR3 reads CASGLSGQWDEQYF. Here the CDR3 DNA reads TGTGCTAGTGGGCTTTCTGGACAATGGGACGAGCAGTACTTC.